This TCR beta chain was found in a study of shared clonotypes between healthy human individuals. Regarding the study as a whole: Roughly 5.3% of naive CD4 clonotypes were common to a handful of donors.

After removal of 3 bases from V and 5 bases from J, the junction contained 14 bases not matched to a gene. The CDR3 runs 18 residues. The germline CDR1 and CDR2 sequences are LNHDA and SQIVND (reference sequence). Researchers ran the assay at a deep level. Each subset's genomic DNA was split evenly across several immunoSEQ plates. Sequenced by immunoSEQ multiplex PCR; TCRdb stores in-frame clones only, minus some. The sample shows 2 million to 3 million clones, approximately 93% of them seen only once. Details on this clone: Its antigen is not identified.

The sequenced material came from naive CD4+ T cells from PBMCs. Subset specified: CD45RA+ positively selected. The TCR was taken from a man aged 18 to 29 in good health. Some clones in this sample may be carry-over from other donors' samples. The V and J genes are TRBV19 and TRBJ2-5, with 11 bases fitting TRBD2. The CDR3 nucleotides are TGTGCCAGTAGTATTCCCGGGACTAGCGGCCGGAAAAGGGAGACCCAGTACTTC. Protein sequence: CASSIPGTSGRKRETQYF. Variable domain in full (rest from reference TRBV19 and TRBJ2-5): DGGITQSPKYLFRKEGQNVTLSCEQNLNHDAMYWYRQDPGQGLRLIYYSQIVNDFQKGDIAEGYSVSREKKESFPLTVTSAQKNPTAFYLCASSIPGTSGRKRETQYFGPGTRLLVL.